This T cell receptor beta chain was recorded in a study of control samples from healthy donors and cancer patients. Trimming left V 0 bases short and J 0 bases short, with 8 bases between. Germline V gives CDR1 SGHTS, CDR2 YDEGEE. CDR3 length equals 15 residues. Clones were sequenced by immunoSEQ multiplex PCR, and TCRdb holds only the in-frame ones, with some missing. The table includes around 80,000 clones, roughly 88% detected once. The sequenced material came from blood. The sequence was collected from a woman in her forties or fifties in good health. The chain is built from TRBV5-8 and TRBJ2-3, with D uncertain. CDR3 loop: CASSLDTSSTDTQYF. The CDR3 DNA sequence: TGTGCCAGCAGCTTGGACACATCGAGCACAGATACGCAGTATTTT.